This T cell receptor beta chain appears in the sequencing data of a study of cytomegalovirus exposure and HLA in healthy donors. As concerns this clone: Its specificity is unknown.

Use of 60 Vbeta and 13 Jbeta primers characterized the PCR. The repertoire was sequenced with immunoSEQ multiplex PCR; TCRdb's copy has only in-frame clones and lacks some. The data contain about 160,000 clones, 60% to 85% of them singletons. Study-level points and caveats: Investigators reported 164 TCR beta chains as tied to cytomegalovirus.

V lost 10 bases to trimming and J lost 2 bases, with 9 bases between them. This CDR3 spans 11 amino acids. The germline gives CDR1 SNHLY, CDR2 FYNNEI. Sequencing was performed on PBMCs. The chain joins TRBV2 to TRBJ2-7; TRBD2 might be the D (5 bases). The receptor comes from a man between 40 and 49 years old in good health and CMV-seropositive. This CDR3 is CATGRAYEQYF. CDR3 bases: TGTGCCACCGGGCGGGCCTACGAGCAGTACTTC. Supplemented by reference TRBV2 and TRBJ2-7, the full variable domain reads EPEVTQTPSHQVTQMGQEVILRCVPISNHLYFYWYRQILGQKVEFLVSFYNNEISEKSEIFDDQFSVERPDGSNFTLKIRSTKLEDSAMYFCATGRAYEQYFGPGTRLTVT.